The 17 T cell receptor beta chains given below trace back to one sample, sequenced in a study of blood T cells in healthy people across ages. It was with a sample-barcoded 5' primer and a J-beta primer mix that a second PCR of roughly 7 to 12 cycles was run. One entry per CDR3 protein results from TCRdb running MiXCR on the 5' RACE reads. The sample lists about 1.7 million distinct CDR3 sequences, roughly 30% occurring once. The specimen was blood. The receptor source for this set is a woman younger than 45 in good health.

The rearrangement uses TRBV7-9 and TRBJ2-2; D possibly corresponds to TRBD1 (6 bases). This CDR3 comprises 14 residues. Trimming shortened V by 6 bases and J by 7 bases, and 15 bases separated the two germline ends. CDR1 and CDR2 (germline): SEHNR, FQNEAQ (reference sequence). CDR3 bases: TGTGCCAGCAGACCGAACAGGGCGGTCGGGGAGCTGTTTTTT. Translating it yields CASRPNRAVGELFF. Filled out from reference TRBV7-9 and TRBJ2-2, the complete variable domain reads DTGVSQNPRHKITKRGQNVTFRCDPISEHNRLYWYRQTLGQGPEFLTYFQNEAQLEKSRLLSDRFSAERPKGSFSTLEIQRTEQGDSAMYLCASRPNRAVGELFFGEGSRLTVL.

This clonotype was seen more than once but under ten times. V is TRBV3-1 and J is TRBJ2-1; 9 nucleotides agree with TRBD1. Germline V gene data show CDR1 as LGHDT and CDR2 as YNNKEL (reference sequence). The trim removed 5 bases at V and 9 bases at J, leaving 14 bases unmatched. The CDR3 covers 16 residues. CDR3 DNA: TGTGCCAGCAGCGGAGCCTCCCGGACAGGGGCAGTTGAGCAGTTCTTC. Translation: CASSGASRTGAVEQFF.

This chain joins TRBV27 and TRBJ2-1; D may be TRBD1 (6 bases). The CDR3 is 16 amino acids. Trimming took off 6 bases at V and 5 bases at J, with 20 bases between the two ends. CDR1 MNHEY and CDR2 SMNVEV come from the germline V gene (reference sequence). This CDR3 is CASSHQGQGYDNEQFF. The CDR3 nucleotides are TGTGCCAGCAGCCACCAGGGGCAGGGCTACGACAATGAGCAGTTCTTC.

The chain employs TRBV20-1 and TRBJ2-7; D gene ambiguous. Germline V lookup: CDR1 DFQATT, CDR2 SNEGSKA (reference sequence). With 3 bases removed from V and 0 bases from J, the gap between germline ends came to 15 bases. The CDR3 is 15 amino acids. The CDR3 DNA reads TGCAGTGCTAGGGCCCCCAGCCCAGGCTCCTACGAGCAGTACTTC. This encodes CSARAPSPGSYEQYF.

The chain has TRBV18 and TRBJ1-5; TRBD1 matches 9 bases. V was pared by 3 bases and J by 8 bases, with 5 bases of the junction left unmatched. The length of the CDR3 is 14 residues. Germline V lookup: CDR1 KGHSH, CDR2 LQKENI. CDR3 region: CASSPGQGFEPQHF. The CDR3 DNA reads TGTGCCAGCTCACCGGGACAGGGCTTCGAGCCCCAGCATTTT.

A few counts support this clonotype. The J gene is TRBJ1-5, the V gene TRBV20-1, with D maybe TRBD1 (6 bases). Germline-derived CDR1 and CDR2 are DFQATT and SNEGSKA (reference sequence). This CDR3 contains 15 residues. Trimming took 4 bases from V and 2 from J, leaving 15 bases between them. The CDR3 coding sequence is TGCAGTGCTATATCTAGGGGGTTCGGCAATCAGCCCCAGCATTTT. It codes for CSAISRGFGNQPQHF.

The chain employs TRBV5-1 and TRBJ2-1, with 8 positions matching TRBD2. Losses at the gene ends were 4 bases for V and 7 bases for J; bases not matched to a gene: 7. This CDR3 comprises 14 residues. Looked up from germline, CDR1 is SGHRS and CDR2 is YFSETQ. CDR3 DNA sequence: TGCGCCAGCAGCCAGGGGACTAGTGTGAATGAGCAGTTCTTC. Translation gives CASSQGTSVNEQFF.

This sequence joins TRBV29-1 and TRBJ2-1; 12 bases are shared with TRBD2. Germline trimming cut 5 bases from V and 6 bases from J; bases unmatched to any gene: 5. This CDR3 has 14 amino acids. CDR1 and CDR2 (germline): SQVTM, ANQGSEA. The chain's CDR3 is CSVYGLAGLNEQFF. Written as DNA, the CDR3 is TGCAGCGTTTACGGACTAGCGGGACTCAATGAGCAGTTCTTC.

The rearrangement links TRBV28 to TRBJ2-1, with TRBD2 identical over 8 bases. CDR1 and CDR2 from the germline V gene are MDHEN and SYDVKM. Trimming removed 8 bases from V and 8 bases from J; junction bases left unmatched: 11. The CDR3 runs to 14 residues. CDR3 nucleotides: TGTGCCAGCGGCTTAGCGGGGCCCCCCGATGAGCAGTTCTTC. Translation gives CASGLAGPPDEQFF.

This clonotype was recorded a few times. Compared with germline, one end of the junction differs, possibly owing to a read error. V usage is TRBV4-1 and J usage is TRBJ2-5; D is perhaps TRBD2 (6 bases). The J call could be wrong; TRBJ2-7 is a better fit for the DNA end. The CDR3 runs to 15 residues. CDR1 is MGHRA, CDR2 YSYEKL, per germline. CDR3 residues: CAGSQDNREYYEQYF. CDR3 DNA sequence: TGCGCCGGCAGCCAAGATAACCGGGAGTATTACGAGCAGTACTTC.

This clonotype was detected only a few times. Here the CDR3 reads CSGDRGPYTDTQYF. In nucleotides, the CDR3 is TGCAGCGGGGACAGGGGGCCCTACACAGATACGCAGTATTTT. This rearrangement joins TRBV29-1 to TRBJ2-3, with 12 bases matching TRBD1. Per the germline V gene, CDR1 is SQVTM and CDR2 is ANQGSEA. The CDR3 runs 14 residues. V was clipped by 7 bases and J by 2 bases; unmatched bases: 4.

This clonotype was picked up a small number of times. The chain is built from TRBV28 and TRBJ2-5, with 12 bases that match TRBD1. V was pared by 10 bases and J by 1 base, with 4 bases of the junction left unmatched. The length of the CDR3 is 14 residues. CDR1 MDHEN and CDR2 SYDVKM come from the germline V gene. The CDR3 DNA is TGTGCCACAGGGACAGGGGGCTCCCAAGAGACCCAGTACTTC. This gives the protein CATGTGGSQETQYF.

This rearrangement joins TRBV3-1 to TRBJ2-5; D unresolved. With 5 bases removed from V and 4 bases from J, the gap between germline ends came to 11 bases. The CDR3 is made up of 13 amino acids. The germline CDR1 and CDR2 sequences are LGHDT and YNNKEL (reference sequence). CDR3 sequence (DNA): TGTGCCAGCAGCGCAAACGGACGAGAGACCCAGTACTTC. This sequence encodes CASSANGRETQYF.

This clonotype was seen many times. The chain is built from TRBV20-1 and TRBJ2-7; 10 positions match TRBD2. V lost 8 bases to trimming and J lost 3 bases; unmatched junction nucleotides: 1. The CDR3 runs to 11 residues. Germline CDR1 reads DFQATT; CDR2 reads SNEGSKA (reference sequence). CDR3 loop: CSWTSGYEQYF. The DNA for the CDR3 is TGCAGTTGGACTAGCGGCTACGAGCAGTACTTC.

Ten or more counts support this clonotype. This rearrangement joins TRBV12-3 or TRBV12-4 to TRBJ2-7; 7 positions match TRBD1. CDR3 length equals 15 residues. Trimming cost V 7 bases and J 5 bases; bases outside gene matches: 14. The CDR3 DNA is TGTGCCAGCACCGTCGGAGCGAGGGGGCTAAACGAGCAGTACTTC. Translating gives CASTVGARGLNEQYF.

This clonotype was seen ten or more times. The rearrangement uses TRBV7-9 and TRBJ1-2, with 8 bases that match TRBD1. The CDR3 loop spans 12 amino acids. CDR1 and CDR2 from the germline V gene are SEHNR and FQNEAQ (reference sequence). Trimming took 5 bases from V and 8 from J; bases not matched to a gene: 4. The CDR3 sequence: CASSEDREGYTF. CDR3 nucleotide sequence: TGTGCCAGCAGCGAGGACAGGGAGGGCTACACCTTC.

This rearrangement joins TRBV6-5 to TRBJ2-5, with D tentatively TRBD1 or TRBD2 (6 bases each). Judging by the DNA end, TRBJ2-1 fits better; the J call may be wrong. CDR3 size: 14 residues. CDR1 MNHEY and CDR2 SVGAGI come from the germline V gene. DNA of the CDR3: TGTGCCAGCAGTTACTCGAGGGGGGAAGAGACCCAGTTCTTC. Translation gives CASSYSRGEETQFF.